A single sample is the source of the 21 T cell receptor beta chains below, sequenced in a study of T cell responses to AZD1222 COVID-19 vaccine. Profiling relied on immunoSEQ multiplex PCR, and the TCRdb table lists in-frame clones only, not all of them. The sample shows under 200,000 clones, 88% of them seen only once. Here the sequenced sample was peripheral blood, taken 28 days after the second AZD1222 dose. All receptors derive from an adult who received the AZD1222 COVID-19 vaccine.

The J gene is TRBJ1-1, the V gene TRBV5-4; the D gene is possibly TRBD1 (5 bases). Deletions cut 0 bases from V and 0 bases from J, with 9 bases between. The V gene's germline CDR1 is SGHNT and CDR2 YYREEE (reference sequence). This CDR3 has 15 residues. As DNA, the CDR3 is TGTGCCAGCAGCTTGGCCGGGGGATTGAACACTGAAGCTTTCTTT. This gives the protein CASSLAGGLNTEAFF.

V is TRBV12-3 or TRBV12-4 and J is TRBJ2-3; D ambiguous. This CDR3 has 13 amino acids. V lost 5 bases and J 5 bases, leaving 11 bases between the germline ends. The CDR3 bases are TGTGCCAGCAGTCCGAATCGGCAAGATACGCAGTATTTT. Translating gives CASSPNRQDTQYF.

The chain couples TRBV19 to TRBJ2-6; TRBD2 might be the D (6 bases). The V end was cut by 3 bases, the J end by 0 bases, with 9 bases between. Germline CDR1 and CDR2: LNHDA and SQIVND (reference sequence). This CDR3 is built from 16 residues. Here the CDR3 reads CASSIETSSGANVLTF. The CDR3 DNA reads TGTGCCAGTAGTATTGAGACTAGCTCTGGGGCCAACGTCCTGACTTTC.

Written as DNA, the CDR3 is TGTGCCAGCAGGCCCCCAGCGGGTGAGTCCACGCAGTATTTT. Its protein is CASRPPAGESTQYF. This sequence joins TRBV27 and TRBJ2-3, with D possibly matching TRBD2 (6 bases). Trimming stripped 6 bases from V and 9 bases from J, with 19 bases between. Germline-derived CDR1 and CDR2 are MNHEY and SMNVEV (reference sequence). CDR3 length equals 14 residues.

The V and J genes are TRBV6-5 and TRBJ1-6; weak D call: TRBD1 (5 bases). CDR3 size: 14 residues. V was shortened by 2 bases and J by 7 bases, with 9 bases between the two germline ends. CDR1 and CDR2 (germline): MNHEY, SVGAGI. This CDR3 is CASSYPGENSPLHF. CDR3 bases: TGTGCCAGCAGTTACCCGGGGGAGAATTCACCCCTCCACTTT.

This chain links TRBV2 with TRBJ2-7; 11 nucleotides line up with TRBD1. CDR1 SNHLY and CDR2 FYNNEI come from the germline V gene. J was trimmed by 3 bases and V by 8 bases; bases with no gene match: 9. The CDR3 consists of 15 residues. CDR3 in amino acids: CASAGQGANIYEQYF. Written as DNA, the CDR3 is TGTGCCAGCGCTGGACAGGGGGCTAACATCTACGAGCAGTACTTC. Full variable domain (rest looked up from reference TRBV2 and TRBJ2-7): EPEVTQTPSHQVTQMGQEVILRCVPISNHLYFYWYRQILGQKVEFLVSFYNNEISEKSEIFDDQFSVERPDGSNFTLKIRSTKLEDSAMYFCASAGQGANIYEQYFGPGTRLTVT.

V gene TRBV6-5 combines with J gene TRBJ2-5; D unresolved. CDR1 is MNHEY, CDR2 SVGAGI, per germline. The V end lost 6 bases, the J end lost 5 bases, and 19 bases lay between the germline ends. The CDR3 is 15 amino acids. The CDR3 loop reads CASSLRPPPRETQYF. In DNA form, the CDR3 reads TGTGCCAGCAGCCTTCGGCCCCCCCCGAGGGAGACCCAGTACTTC.

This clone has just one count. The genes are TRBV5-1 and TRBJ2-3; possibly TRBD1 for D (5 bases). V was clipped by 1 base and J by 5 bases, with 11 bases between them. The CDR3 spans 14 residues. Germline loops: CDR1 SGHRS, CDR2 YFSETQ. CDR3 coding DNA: TGCGCCAGCAGCTTGCAGGGTGATAGAGATACGCAGTATTTT. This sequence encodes CASSLQGDRDTQYF.

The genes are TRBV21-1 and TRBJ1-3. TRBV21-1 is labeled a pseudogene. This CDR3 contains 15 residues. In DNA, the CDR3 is TGTGCCAGCAGCACCGACCCTTGCTCTGGAAACACCATATATTTT. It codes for CASSTDPCSGNTIYF.

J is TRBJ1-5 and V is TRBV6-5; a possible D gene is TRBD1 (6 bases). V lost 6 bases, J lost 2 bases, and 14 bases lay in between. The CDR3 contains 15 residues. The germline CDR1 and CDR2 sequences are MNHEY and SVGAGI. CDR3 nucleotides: TGTGCCAGCAGCCGCGGCCCAGGGGGCAATCAGCCCCAGCATTTT. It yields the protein CASSRGPGGNQPQHF.

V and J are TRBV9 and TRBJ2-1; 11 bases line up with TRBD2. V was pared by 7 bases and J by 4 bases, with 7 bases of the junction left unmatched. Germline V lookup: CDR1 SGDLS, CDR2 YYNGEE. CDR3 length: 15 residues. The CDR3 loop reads CASAHSGRAYNEQFF. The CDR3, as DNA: TGTGCCAGCGCCCATAGCGGGAGGGCGTACAATGAGCAGTTCTTC.

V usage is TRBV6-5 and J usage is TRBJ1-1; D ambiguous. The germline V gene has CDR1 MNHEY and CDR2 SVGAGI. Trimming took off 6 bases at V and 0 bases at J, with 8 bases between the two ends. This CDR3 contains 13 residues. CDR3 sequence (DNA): TGTGCCAGCAGCGGACTGCTGAACACTGAAGCTTTCTTT. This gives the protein CASSGLLNTEAFF.

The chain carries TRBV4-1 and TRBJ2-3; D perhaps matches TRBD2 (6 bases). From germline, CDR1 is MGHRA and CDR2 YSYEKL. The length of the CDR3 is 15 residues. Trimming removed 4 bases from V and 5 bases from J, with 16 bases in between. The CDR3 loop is CASSPGEWGEDTQYF. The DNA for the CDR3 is TGCGCCAGCAGCCCGGGGGAGTGGGGTGAAGATACGCAGTATTTT.

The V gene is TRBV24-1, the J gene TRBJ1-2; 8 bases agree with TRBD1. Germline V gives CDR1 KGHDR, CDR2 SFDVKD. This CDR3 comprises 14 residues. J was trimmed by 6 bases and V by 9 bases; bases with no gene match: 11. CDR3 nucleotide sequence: TGTGCCACCGCCGACACCTCGACAGGGGATGGCTACACCTTC. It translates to CATADTSTGDGYTF.

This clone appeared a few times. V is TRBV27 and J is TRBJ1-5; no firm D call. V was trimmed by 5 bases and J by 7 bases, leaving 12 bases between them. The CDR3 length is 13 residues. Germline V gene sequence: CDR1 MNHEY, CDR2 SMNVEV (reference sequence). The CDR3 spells CASSPARRQPQHF. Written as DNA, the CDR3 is TGTGCCAGCAGTCCCGCCAGGAGACAGCCCCAGCATTTT.

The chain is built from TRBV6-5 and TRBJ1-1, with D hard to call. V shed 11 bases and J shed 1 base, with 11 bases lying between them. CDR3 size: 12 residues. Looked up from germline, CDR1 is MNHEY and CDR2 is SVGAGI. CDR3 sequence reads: CAAGKGNTEAFF. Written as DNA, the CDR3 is TGTGCCGCGGGCAAGGGGAACACTGAAGCTTTCTTT.

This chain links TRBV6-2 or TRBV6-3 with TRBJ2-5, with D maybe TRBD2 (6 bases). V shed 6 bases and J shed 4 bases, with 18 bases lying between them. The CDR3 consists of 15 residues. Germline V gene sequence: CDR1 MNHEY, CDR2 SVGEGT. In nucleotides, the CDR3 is TGTGCCAGCAGCCCGCGCGGGGTAAGGAGAGAGACCCAGTACTTC. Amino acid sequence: CASSPRGVRRETQYF.

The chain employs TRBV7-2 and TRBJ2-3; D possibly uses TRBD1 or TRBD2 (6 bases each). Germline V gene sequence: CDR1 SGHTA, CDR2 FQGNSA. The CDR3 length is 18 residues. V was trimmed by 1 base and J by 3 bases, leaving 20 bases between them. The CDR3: CASSLGKSGRGGTDTQYF. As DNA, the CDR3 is TGTGCCAGCAGCTTAGGCAAATCGGGCAGGGGAGGAACAGATACGCAGTATTTT.

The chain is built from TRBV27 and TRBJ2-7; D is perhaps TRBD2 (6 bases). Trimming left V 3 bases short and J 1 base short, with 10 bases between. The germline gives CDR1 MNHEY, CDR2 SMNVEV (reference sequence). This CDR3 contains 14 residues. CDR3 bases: TGTGCCAGCAGTTTCGGGGGAGTATCCTACGAGCAGTACTTC. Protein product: CASSFGGVSYEQYF.

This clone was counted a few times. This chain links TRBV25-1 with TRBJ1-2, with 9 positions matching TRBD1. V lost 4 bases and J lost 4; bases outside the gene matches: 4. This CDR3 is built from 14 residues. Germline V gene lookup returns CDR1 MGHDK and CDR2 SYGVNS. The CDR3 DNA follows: TGTGCCAGCAGTGGAGGGACAGGGCTCTATGGCTACACCTTC. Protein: CASSGGTGLYGYTF.

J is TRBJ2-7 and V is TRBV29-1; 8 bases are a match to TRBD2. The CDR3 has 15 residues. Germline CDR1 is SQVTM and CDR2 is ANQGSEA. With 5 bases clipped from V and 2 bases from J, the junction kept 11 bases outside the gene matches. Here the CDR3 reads CSVSKGLADTYEQYF. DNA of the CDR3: TGCAGCGTTAGCAAAGGACTAGCCGATACCTACGAGCAGTACTTC.